This TCR beta chain was profiled in a study of T cell repertoires and HLA-DP antigens. The overall study: Alloantigens: one with one groove difference and one with approximately 11 differences versus self.

After less than 16 days' expansion, CD4+ cells were restimulated around 25 h with HeLa expressing allogeneic DPB1. HeLa stimulator cells carried retrovirally transduced HLA-DPA1/DPB1, HLA-DM, invariant chain and CD80. Primers targeted 54 TRBV and 13 TRBJ segments. Libraries were prepared by immunoSEQ multiplex PCR; TCRdb keeps only in-frame clonotypes and omits some of them. This table has fewer than 2,500 clones, just under 80% appearing once. Per germline, CDR1 MNHEY and CDR2 SVGAGI. The CDR3 spans 15 residues. V shed 7 bases and J shed 4 bases, with 19 bases lying between them. Overall study results and limits: Naive and memory CD4+ repertoires were not analysed separately. Average cumulative frequency of previously undetected clones was roughly 35% against one allele and under 60% against the other.

This clone was observed once. The receptor comes from a woman between 18 and 30 years old in good health and CMV-seronegative. The chain carries TRBV6-5 and TRBJ1-1, with D possibly being TRBD1 (6 bases). The sequenced sample was CD137- CD4+ T cells from cultured PBMCs. CDR3 amino acids: CASMLTGTWGTEAFF. CDR3 sequence (DNA): TGTGCCAGCATGCTAACAGGGACCTGGGGCACTGAAGCTTTCTTT.